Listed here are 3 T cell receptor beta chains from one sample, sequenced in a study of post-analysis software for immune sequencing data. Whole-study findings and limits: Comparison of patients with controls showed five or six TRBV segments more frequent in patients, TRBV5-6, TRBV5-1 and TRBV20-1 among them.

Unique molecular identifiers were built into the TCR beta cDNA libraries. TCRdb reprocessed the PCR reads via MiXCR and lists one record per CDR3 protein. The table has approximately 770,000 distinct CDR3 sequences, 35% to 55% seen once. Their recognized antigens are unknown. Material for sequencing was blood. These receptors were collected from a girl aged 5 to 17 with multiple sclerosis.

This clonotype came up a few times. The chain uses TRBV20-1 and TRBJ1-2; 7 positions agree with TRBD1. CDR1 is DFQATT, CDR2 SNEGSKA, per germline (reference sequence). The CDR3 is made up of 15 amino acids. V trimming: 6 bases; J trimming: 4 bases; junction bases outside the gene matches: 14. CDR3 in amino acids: CSATPDRAGSYGYTF. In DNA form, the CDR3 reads TGCAGTGCCACCCCAGACAGGGCAGGAAGCTATGGCTACACCTTC.

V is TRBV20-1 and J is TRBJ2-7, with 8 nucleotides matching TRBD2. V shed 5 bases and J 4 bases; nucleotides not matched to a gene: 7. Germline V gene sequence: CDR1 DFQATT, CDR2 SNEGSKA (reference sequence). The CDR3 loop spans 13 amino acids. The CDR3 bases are TGCAGTGCTCTCCGGGGGGGACTTTACGAGCAGTACTTC. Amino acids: CSALRGGLYEQYF.

Here the CDR3 DNA reads TGCAGTGCTCGAACAGGGGAGAACACTGAAGCTTTCTTT. Residues: CSARTGENTEAFF. This chain links TRBV20-1 with TRBJ1-1; 7 bases line up with TRBD1. Looked up from germline, CDR1 is DFQATT and CDR2 is SNEGSKA (reference sequence). V gave up 5 bases and J gave up 1 base; unmatched junction bases: 4. This CDR3 comprises 13 residues.